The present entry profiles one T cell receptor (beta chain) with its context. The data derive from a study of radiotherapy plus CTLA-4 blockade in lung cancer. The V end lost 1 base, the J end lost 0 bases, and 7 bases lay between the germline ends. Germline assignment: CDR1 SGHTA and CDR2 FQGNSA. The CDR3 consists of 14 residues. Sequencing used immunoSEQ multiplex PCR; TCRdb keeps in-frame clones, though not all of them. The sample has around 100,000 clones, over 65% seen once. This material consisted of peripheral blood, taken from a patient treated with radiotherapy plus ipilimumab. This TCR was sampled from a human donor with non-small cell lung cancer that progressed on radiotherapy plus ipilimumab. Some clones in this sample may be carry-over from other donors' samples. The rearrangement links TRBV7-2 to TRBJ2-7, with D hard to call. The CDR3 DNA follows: TGTGCCAGCAGCTTAGTTCGCAGCTCCTACGAGCAGTACTTC. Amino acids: CASSLVRSSYEQYF.